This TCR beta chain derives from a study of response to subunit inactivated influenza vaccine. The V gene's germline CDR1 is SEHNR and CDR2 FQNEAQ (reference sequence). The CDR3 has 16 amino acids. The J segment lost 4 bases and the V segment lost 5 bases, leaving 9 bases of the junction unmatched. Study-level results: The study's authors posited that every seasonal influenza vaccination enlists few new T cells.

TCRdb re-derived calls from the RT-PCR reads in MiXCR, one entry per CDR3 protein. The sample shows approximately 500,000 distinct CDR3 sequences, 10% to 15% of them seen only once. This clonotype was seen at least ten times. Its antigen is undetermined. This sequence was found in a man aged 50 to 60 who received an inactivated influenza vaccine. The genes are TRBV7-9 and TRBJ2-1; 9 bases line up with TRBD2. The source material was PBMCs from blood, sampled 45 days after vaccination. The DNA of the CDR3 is TGTGCCAGCAGCGGACCACTAGCGGGCCTATACAATGAGCAGTTCTTC. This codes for CASSGPLAGLYNEQFF.